This T cell receptor beta chain was retrieved from a study of cytomegalovirus exposure and HLA in healthy donors. CDR1 and CDR2 from the germline V gene are SGHTA and FQGNSA. After removal of 1 base from V and 5 bases from J, the junction contained 10 bases not matched to a gene. The CDR3 has 17 amino acids. Study-level findings and limits: In a later analysis, roughly 17,000 TCR beta sequences were associated with HLA alleles at 0.05 false discovery rate. Specificity of three CMV-associated chains for CMV antigens was verified in vitro.

The study ran its PCR with 60 Vbeta and 13 Jbeta primers. The repertoire was sequenced with immunoSEQ multiplex PCR; TCRdb's copy has only in-frame clones and lacks some. This sample has around 130,000 clones, with roughly four fifths found just once. As for this clone: The antigen is unknown.

The clonotype originates from a woman aged 40 to 50 in good health and CMV-seropositive. Sequences were obtained from PBMCs. The chain carries TRBV7-2 and TRBJ2-1, with 8 bases lining up with TRBD2. The CDR3 nucleotides read TGTGCCAGCAGCTTAGGATTGGGCGGGAGGTGGGACAATGAGCAGTTCTTC. It specifies CASSLGLGGRWDNEQFF.